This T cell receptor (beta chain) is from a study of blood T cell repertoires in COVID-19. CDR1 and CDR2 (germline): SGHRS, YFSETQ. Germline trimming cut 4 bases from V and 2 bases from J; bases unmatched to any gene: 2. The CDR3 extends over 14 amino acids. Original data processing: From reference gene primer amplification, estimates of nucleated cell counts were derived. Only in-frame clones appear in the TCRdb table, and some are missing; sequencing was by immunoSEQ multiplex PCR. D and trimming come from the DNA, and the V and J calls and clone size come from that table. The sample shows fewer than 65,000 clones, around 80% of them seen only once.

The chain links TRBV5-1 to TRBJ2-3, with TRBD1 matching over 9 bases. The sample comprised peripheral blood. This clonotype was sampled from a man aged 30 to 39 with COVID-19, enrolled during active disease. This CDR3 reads CASSRDRVTDTQYF. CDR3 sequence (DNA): TGCGCCAGCAGCCGGGACAGGGTCACAGATACGCAGTATTTT.